These 28 T cell receptor beta chains share one sample of origin, sequenced in a study of T cells in Graves' hyperthyroidism and ophthalmopathy. RNA transcripts yielded amplified TCR beta CDR3 regions. HTBI primers were used for first-round RT-PCR of the TCR CDR3. One entry per CDR3 protein results from TCRdb running MiXCR on the multiplex PCR reads. Of some 510,000 distinct CDR3 sequences in the sample, less than 25% were seen once. What was sequenced was blood. All receptors derive from a man aged 18-30 years with Graves' hyperthyroidism.

V usage is TRBV14 and J usage is TRBJ1-2, with a tentative D call TRBD1 (6 bases). The germline V and J ends were trimmed by 2 bases and 5 bases, with 15 bases remaining between them. Germline V gene data show CDR1 as SGHDN and CDR2 as FVKESK. The CDR3 is 15 amino acids. This CDR3 reads CASSQRGSVLYGYTF. The DNA of the CDR3 is TGTGCCAGCAGCCAAAGGGGGTCCGTCCTTTATGGCTACACCTTC.

There are a few counts of this clonotype. The chain joins TRBV2 to TRBJ1-5, with D unclear. This CDR3 contains 14 residues. CDR1 and CDR2 from the germline V gene are SNHLY and FYNNEI. V was pared by 4 bases and J by 0 bases, with 7 bases between. The CDR3 DNA reads as TGTGCCAGCAGTGCGGGGAATAGCAATCAGCCCCAGCATTTT. Translated: CASSAGNSNQPQHF.

This clonotype was recorded at least ten times. The V gene is TRBV12-3 or TRBV12-4, the J gene TRBJ1-2; D gene unclear. CDR3 length: 12 amino acids. The V and J ends lost 6 bases and 6 bases respectively, with 11 bases between them. In DNA form, the CDR3 reads TGTGCCAGCAGCCCCACACCCCATGGCTACACCTTC. This sequence encodes CASSPTPHGYTF.

The rearrangement links TRBV6-1 to TRBJ2-7; D uncertain. The CDR3 length is 16 residues. Trimming left V 2 bases short and J 2 bases short, with 16 bases between. Germline CDR1 MNHNS, CDR2 SASEGT. CDR3 nucleotide sequence: TGTGCCAGCAGTGAAAAGGCGCTGAGGCGTGCCTACGAGCAGTACTTC. Translation gives CASSEKALRRAYEQYF.

Points on this clonotype: One end of the junction fails to match germline, which may point to a read error. This chain connects TRBV28 to TRBJ2-7; tentative D call: TRBD1 (5 bases). This CDR3 comprises 12 residues. Germline values: CDR1 MDHEN, CDR2 SYDVKM. CDR3: CSSSPGSYEQYF. In nucleotides, the CDR3 is TGTTCCAGCAGTCCAGGGTCCTACGAGCAGTACTTC.

Many counts were recorded for this clonotype. The chain has TRBV9 and TRBJ2-2; 8 bases match TRBD2. The CDR3 contains 14 residues. The V gene's germline CDR1 is SGDLS and CDR2 YYNGEE. V lost 5 bases and J lost 2; bases outside the gene matches: 2. Here the CDR3 DNA reads TGTGCCAGCAGTAGCGGGGACAACACCGGGGAGCTGTTTTTT. Protein: CASSSGDNTGELFF.

Many counts were recorded for this clonotype. The V and J genes are TRBV5-1 and TRBJ1-2; D is perhaps TRBD1 (5 bases). The CDR3 totals 14 residues. The germline gives CDR1 SGHRS, CDR2 YFSETQ. V lost 0 bases and J lost 4, with 10 bases in between. CDR3 in DNA: TGCGCCAGCAGCTTGGAGCTGGGGGGCTATGGCTACACCTTC. Translating gives CASSLELGGYGYTF.

The table lists this clonotype with many counts. The chain links TRBV11-2 to TRBJ1-1, with D perhaps matching TRBD1 (5 bases). The V gene lost 5 bases and the J gene lost 1 base, with 8 bases spanning the gap. Germline CDR1 and CDR2: SGHAT and FQNNGV. The CDR3 consists of 13 residues. The CDR3 region is CASSTGQNTEAFF. The DNA for the CDR3 is TGTGCCAGCAGCACCGGACAGAACACTGAAGCTTTCTTT. Full variable domain (missing parts from reference TRBV11-2 and TRBJ1-1): EAGVAQSPRYKIIEKRQSVAFWCNPISGHATLYWYQQILGQGPKLLIQFQNNGVVDDSQLPKDRFSAERLKGVDSTLKIQPAKLEDSAVYLCASSTGQNTEAFFGQGTRLTVV.

This clonotype occurred many times. The chain has TRBV2 and TRBJ2-5; TRBD1 matches 9 bases. This CDR3 has 15 residues. CDR1 and CDR2 (germline): SNHLY, FYNNEI. Unmatched junction bases numbered 4, after V lost 1 base and J lost 4 bases. The CDR3 nucleotides read TGTGCCAGCAGTGAAGGACAGGGGGTCGGAGAGACCCAGTACTTC. This sequence encodes CASSEGQGVGETQYF. The full variable domain, with the rest looked up from reference TRBV2 and TRBJ2-5, is EPEVTQTPSHQVTQMGQEVILRCVPISNHLYFYWYRQILGQKVEFLVSFYNNEISEKSEIFDDQFSVERPDGSNFTLKIRSTKLEDSAMYFCASSEGQGVGETQYFGPGTRLLVL.

A word on this clonotype: A much more abundant neighbour one base away suggests this may be a read error. CDR3 DNA sequence: TGTGCCAGCAGGGACATCTCCTACGAGCAGTACTTC. Its translation: CASRDISYEQYF. The chain has TRBV2 and TRBJ2-7; D possibly corresponds to TRBD1 (5 bases). This CDR3 region has 12 residues. V lost 6 bases to trimming and J lost 0 bases, with 6 bases between them. Germline CDR1 is SNHLY and CDR2 is FYNNEI.

The rearrangement uses TRBV29-1 and TRBJ2-3; D is uncertain. There are 15 residues in the CDR3. Trimming pared 3 bases from V and 2 bases from J, leaving 15 bases between. Germline V CDR1 and CDR2: SQVTM, ANQGSEA. CDR3 sequence: CSVETPAAYTDTQYF. For the CDR3, the DNA is TGCAGCGTTGAGACTCCGGCAGCCTACACAGATACGCAGTATTTT.

This clonotype was seen ten or more times. The chain links TRBV12-3 or TRBV12-4 to TRBJ1-2; the D is unclear. The CDR3 contains 12 residues. V lost 3 bases and J 8 bases, leaving 10 bases between the germline ends. The CDR3 DNA reads TGTGCCAGCAGTTTGAAGGGAAGAGGCTACACCTTC. Protein: CASSLKGRGYTF.

This clonotype showed up many times. The chain is built from TRBV20-1 and TRBJ1-1; maybe TRBD1 (5 bases). The CDR3 contains 15 residues. Trimming took off 0 bases at V and 6 bases at J, with 17 bases between the two ends. From germline, CDR1 is DFQATT and CDR2 SNEGSKA (reference sequence). This CDR3 reads CSARDQGTGSPEAFF. CDR3 sequence (DNA): TGCAGTGCTAGAGATCAAGGGACGGGAAGCCCTGAAGCTTTCTTT.

This clonotype was detected many times. This chain uses TRBV11-2 with TRBJ1-1; D possibly corresponds to TRBD1 (5 bases). V dropped 5 bases and J dropped 0 bases, with 19 bases sitting between them. The CDR3 is 17 amino acids. CDR1 is SGHAT and CDR2 is FQNNGV in the germline V gene. The CDR3 reads CASSLRVGANMNTEAFF. CDR3 sequence (DNA): TGTGCCAGCAGCCTCAGGGTAGGGGCCAACATGAACACTGAAGCTTTCTTT.

Ten or more counts support this clonotype. This rearrangement joins TRBV3-1 to TRBJ2-7, with D hard to call. Trimming stripped 1 base from V and 6 bases from J, with 13 bases between. CDR1 LGHDT and CDR2 YNNKEL come from the germline V gene (reference sequence). The CDR3 loop spans 14 amino acids. DNA of the CDR3: TGTGCCAGCAGCCAAGCGGTCCGAAGCCCCGAGCAGTACTTC. Amino acids: CASSQAVRSPEQYF.

The V and J genes are TRBV4-1 and TRBJ1-1; D is uncertain. This CDR3 contains 15 residues. In germline, CDR1 is MGHRA, CDR2 YSYEKL. The V and J ends lost 0 bases and 3 bases respectively, with 11 bases between them. This chain's CDR3 is CASSQEWVKDTEAFF. The CDR3 bases are TGCGCCAGCAGCCAAGAGTGGGTTAAGGACACTGAAGCTTTCTTT.

The rearrangement uses TRBV6-1 and TRBJ1-2, with a tentative D call TRBD1 (6 bases). Trimming cost V 3 bases and J 4 bases, with 15 bases left between them. Looked up from germline, CDR1 is MNHNS and CDR2 is SASEGT. This CDR3 is built from 15 residues. CDR3 sequence reads: CASSDFQGLGYGYTF. CDR3 bases: TGTGCCAGCAGTGATTTCCAGGGGCTCGGCTATGGCTACACCTTC.

This clonotype was counted at least ten times. V is TRBV4-2 and J is TRBJ2-5; 7 bases line up with TRBD2. Per the germline V gene, CDR1 is LGHNA and CDR2 is YNFKEQ. The CDR3 has 15 residues. The trim removed 1 base at V and 2 bases at J, leaving 4 bases unmatched. The CDR3 protein is CASSQGPAGQETQYF. The CDR3 coding sequence is TGTGCCAGCAGCCAAGGTCCAGCGGGGCAAGAGACCCAGTACTTC.

The table lists this clonotype with a few counts. This clone may be a read error of a much larger clone one base away. The CDR3 region is CASTLASGPQETQYF. The CDR3 DNA reads as TGCGCCAGCACCCTGGCGTCGGGACCGCAAGAGACCCAGTACTTC. The rearrangement joins TRBV4-1 to TRBJ2-5; D tentatively fits TRBD1 or TRBD2 (5 bases each). CDR3 size: 15 residues. CDR1 MGHRA and CDR2 YSYEKL come from the germline V gene. Trimming left V 7 bases short and J 2 bases short, with 17 bases between.

With regard to this clonotype: Without the conserved terminal phenylalanine or tryptophan, this CDR3 likely stems from a read error. The V call is TRBV29-1, the J call TRBJ1-1; tentatively, D is TRBD1 (5 bases). Germline V lookup: CDR1 SQVTM, CDR2 ANQGSEA. The CDR3 extends over 12 amino acids. The V end lost 7 bases, the J end lost 6 bases, and 15 bases lay between the germline ends. CDR3 sequence reads: CSARRAGAEAFV. CDR3 DNA sequence: TGCAGCGCCAGGCGAGCGGGGGCTGAAGCTTTCGTT.

This clonotype was seen at least ten times. The V and J genes are TRBV9 and TRBJ1-1, with 10 positions matching TRBD1. CDR1 SGDLS and CDR2 YYNGEE come from the germline V gene. The CDR3 length is 15 residues. The V and J ends lost 3 bases and 0 bases, in that order; junction bases with no gene match: 2. CDR3 DNA: TGTGCCAGCAGCGCGACAGGGGGCTTGAACACTGAAGCTTTCTTT. Translated, it gives CASSATGGLNTEAFF. Drawing the rest from reference TRBV9 and TRBJ1-1, the complete variable domain is DSGVTQTPKHLITATGQRVTLRCSPRSGDLSVYWYQQSLDQGLQFLIQYYNGEERAKGNILERFSAQQFPDLHSELNLSSLELGDSALYFCASSATGGLNTEAFFGQGTRLTVV.

This clonotype was seen a few times. The rearrangement joins TRBV14 to TRBJ2-4, with D possibly being TRBD2 (7 bases). V lost 4 bases and J 2 bases, leaving 27 bases between the germline ends. Germline values: CDR1 SGHDN, CDR2 FVKESK. The CDR3 has 20 residues. CDR3 sequence (DNA): TGTGCCAGCAGCCCCTCTGGGGGGGGCCACGAGGGATATTCCAAAAACATTCAGTACTTC. It translates to CASSPSGGGHEGYSKNIQYF.

This clonotype has ten or more counts. The chain uses TRBV20-1 and TRBJ1-3; a possible D gene is TRBD1 (5 bases). Germline values: CDR1 DFQATT, CDR2 SNEGSKA (reference sequence). With 3 bases removed from V and 0 bases from J, the gap between germline ends came to 12 bases. The CDR3 extends over 15 amino acids. The chain's CDR3 is CSARLLGDSGNTIYF. The DNA of the CDR3 is TGCAGTGCTAGGCTATTAGGGGACTCTGGAAACACCATATATTTT.

Remarks on this clonotype: A much larger clonotype is one base distant, so this may be a read error. V usage is TRBV6-5 and J usage is TRBJ1-2; no clear D gene. The CDR3 contains 13 residues. Trimming stripped 4 bases from V and 10 bases from J, with 16 bases between. Germline V gene data show CDR1 as MNHEY and CDR2 as SVGAGI. The DNA for the CDR3 is TGTGCCAGCAGTTCCTCTAGAGGACCCTTCTACACCTTC. Protein sequence: CASSSSRGPFYTF.

This clonotype was seen many times. The chain links TRBV9 to TRBJ2-7, with D possibly TRBD2 on 7 matching bases. Trimming took 4 bases from V and 3 from J, leaving 14 bases between them. CDR3 size: 14 residues. CDR1 SGDLS and CDR2 YYNGEE come from the germline V gene. The CDR3 spells CASSPGASGYEQYF. The CDR3 DNA reads TGTGCCAGCAGCCCGGGGGCTAGCGGCTACGAGCAGTACTTC.

This clonotype has just a few counts. The chain couples TRBV4-1 to TRBJ1-1; D possibly corresponds to TRBD1 (6 bases). CDR3 length equals 18 residues. Germline V CDR1 and CDR2: MGHRA, YSYEKL. Trimming removed 0 bases at V and 0 bases at J, with 17 bases between. The CDR3 nucleotides read TGCGCCAGCAGCCAAGATCCCGGCAGGGGTCCTATGAACACTGAAGCTTTCTTT. Amino acids: CASSQDPGRGPMNTEAFF.

Comment on this clonotype: Given a much more abundant clone one base away, this may be a read error. V and J are TRBV6-4 and TRBJ1-1; 7 bases are a match to TRBD1. V was clipped by 3 bases and J by 3 bases; unmatched bases: 10. The CDR3 has 16 residues. Germline V gene data show CDR1 as MRHNA and CDR2 as SNTAGT. DNA for the CDR3: TGTGCCAGCAGTGATCGAAGACAGGGCCCGGACACTGAAGCTTTCTTT. Translated, it gives CASSDRRQGPDTEAFF.

About this clonotype: One junction end disagrees with the germline gene, perhaps due to a read error. The gene calls are TRBV5-1 and TRBJ2-7; 7 bases line up with TRBD1. CDR1 and CDR2 from the germline V gene are SGHRS and YFSETQ. This CDR3 has 15 amino acids. CDR3 amino acids: CASSLAPGQTYKQYF. CDR3 nucleotide sequence: TGCGCCAGCAGCTTGGCACCGGGACAGACCTACAAGCAGTACTTC.